The present T cell receptor (beta chain) was sequenced within a study of blood T cell repertoires in COVID-19 (TCRdb year 2020). Background on the whole study: The collaborator samples originated in the United States, Italy and Spain and spanned the acute and convalescent phases of COVID-19. The material from the prospective study consisted of cDNA or gDNA derived from T cells, B-cell-depleted T cells, or PBMCs. Subjects who had been exposed to COVID-19, were actively infected with it, or had recovered from it provided the deeply sampled blood TCRbeta repertoires that made up the dataset. The repertoires were made available in a free public database intended to serve as a resource for research on the immune response to SARS-CoV-2. The samples were drawn from the first 160 participants of the ongoing ImmuneRACE study and from under 1,500 subjects provided by 6 global collaborators. The sample metadata nearly always contained a de-identified subject ID, COVID-19 status, age in years and sex. Where available, HLA class I and class II types were taken from metadata supplied by the sample provider and were not determined by assay-based typing.

The research as a whole found: Clinical and demographic metadata were provided uncurated, with the amount varying by source and participant.

TCRbeta CDR3 regions were amplified from genomic DNA by means of the immunoSEQ Assay, a bias-controlled multiplex PCR. Concerning the study's data processing: The number of nucleated cells in each sample was estimated by amplification of reference gene primers within the assay. To quantify the absolute abundance of each unique TCRbeta CDR3 rearrangement, sequence reads were collapsed and filtered. For each sample, productive Simpson clonality was calculated by taking the square root of Simpson's diversity index across productive rearrangements. Sourced from immuneACCESS, this table was stored by TCRdb with only in-frame sequences that have V and J called. A share of the clones is absent; for the studies checked, an unresolved V gene accounts for under half, and the remainder has no known explanation. V and J calls and clone size are copied from that table; D and trimming were computed from the DNA. This sample has some 450,000 clones in its table, and approximately 88% of those were observed once. Roughly 12% of the sample is held by the ten biggest clonotypes.

The CDR3 numbers 17 residues from cysteine through phenylalanine. Just the 51-base CDR3 DNA is kept, in frame starting at base 1. From a lookup of the germline V gene, CDR1 and CDR2 are MDHEN and SYDVKM. The trim is 3 bases for V and 2 bases for J, with a gap of 19 bases between the germline ends. Comments on this clone: It lacks a known antigen. Per-nucleotide qualities are absent, and no much larger clonotype sits a single base away.

One collaborating source in Seattle enrolled patients during active infection and followed them longitudinally through the course of disease. Whole blood was collected in K2EDTA tubes by collaborating institutions according to the institutions' own protocols. For TCRbeta analysis, collaborators shipped samples in one of three forms: frozen whole blood, isolated PBMCs, or DNA extracted from either of those sample types. This receptor was obtained from a woman aged 50 to 65 with COVID-19, enrolled during active disease. The V and J segments used are TRBV28 and TRBJ1-1, with TRBD1 as a weak D call on 5 bases. Sequencing was performed on peripheral blood. At the DNA level, the sequence is TGTGCCAGCAGTTTGACCAGGGATCGACCCGCAAACACTGAAGCTTTCTTT. It codes for CASSLTRDRPANTEAFF.